This T cell receptor beta chain was found in a study of blood T cell repertoires in COVID-19. About the research overall: Acute-phase and convalescent COVID-19 samples originated in the United States, Italy and Spain. T cells, B-cell-depleted T cells, or PBMCs provided the cDNA or gDNA that served as material.

With V trimmed by 0 bases and J by 4 bases, 6 bases remained unmatched. This CDR3 contains 17 residues. Germline V gives CDR1 SGHAT, CDR2 FQNNGV. Per the original data handling: From reference gene primer amplification, estimates of nucleated cell counts were derived. Clones were sequenced by immunoSEQ multiplex PCR, and TCRdb holds only the in-frame ones, with some missing. The D gene and trimming were derived from the DNA, and the V and J assignments and clone size from that table. In the table there are about 59,000 clones, 91% of which are singletons. This TCR was recovered from a human donor in a cohort sampled during active COVID-19. The sequencing input was peripheral blood. The chain uses TRBV11-2 and TRBJ2-5; 12 bases align to TRBD2. CDR3 in DNA: TGTGCCAGCAGCTTAGACTCTAGCGGGGGGGCCCCAGAGACCCAGTACTTC. Translated: CASSLDSSGGAPETQYF.